This T cell receptor beta chain was recovered during a study of post-analysis software for immune sequencing data. cDNA libraries of TCR beta carried unique molecular identifiers. T cells, about 0.9 to 10 million of them, yielded about half a million cDNA molecules. A single record per CDR3 protein comes from TCRdb applying MiXCR to the PCR reads. Here the sample spans 250,000 to 300,000 distinct CDR3 sequences, less than 40% being singletons. Many counts were recorded for this clonotype. Sequencing was performed on blood. The sequence was obtained from a girl between 5 and 17 years old with multiple sclerosis.

DNA of the CDR3: TGTGCCAGCAGCCAAGCCGGGGGGCGCCTCTATGGCTACACCTTC. The encoded protein is CASSQAGGRLYGYTF. V gene TRBV14 combines with J gene TRBJ1-2; possibly TRBD1 for D (6 bases). V lost 1 base and J lost 4, with 13 bases in between. This CDR3 is 15 amino acids long. Germline values: CDR1 SGHDN, CDR2 FVKESK. The variable domain in full, completed from reference TRBV14 and TRBJ1-2, reads EAGVTQFPSHSVIEKGQTVTLRCDPISGHDNLYWYRRVMGKEIKFLLHFVKESKQDESGMPNNRFLAERTGGTYSTLKVQPAELEDSGVYFCASSQAGGRLYGYTFGSGTRLTVV.